The 19 T cell receptor beta chains presented below share a single source sample, sequenced in a study of T cell repertoires in cytomegalovirus infection. One entry per CDR3 protein results from TCRdb running MiXCR on the reads. The repertoire includes about 600,000 distinct CDR3 sequences, roughly 24% of them detected once, and approximately 8.2% sits in the top ten. Sequencing used CD8+ T cells from PBMCs. These receptors all come from a human donor in good health (CMV status not recorded). Some clones in this sample may be carry-over from other donors' samples.

A few counts support this clonotype. The chain joins TRBV27 to TRBJ2-3; TRBD2 matches at 10 bases. The J segment lost 4 bases and the V segment lost 2 bases, leaving 3 bases of the junction unmatched. CDR3 length: 15 residues. Germline values: CDR1 MNHEY, CDR2 SMNVEV (reference sequence). The CDR3 spells CASSLLAGEADTQYF. The CDR3 DNA reads as TGTGCCAGCAGTTTACTAGCGGGGGAGGCAGATACGCAGTATTTT.

This clonotype was counted between two and nine times. The chain combines TRBV10-3 with TRBJ1-1; D might be TRBD1 (5 bases). V dropped 6 bases and J dropped 0 bases, with 14 bases sitting between them. Germline assignment: CDR1 ENHRY and CDR2 SYGVKD. The CDR3 consists of 15 residues. The CDR3: CAIRPAGTVNTEAFF. In DNA, the CDR3 is TGTGCCATCAGGCCCGCCGGGACCGTGAACACTGAAGCTTTCTTT.

The rearrangement uses TRBV6-2 or TRBV6-3 and TRBJ2-1, with D unresolved. The V end was cut by 5 bases, the J end by 1 base, with 15 bases between. Looked up from germline, CDR1 is MNHEY and CDR2 is SVGEGT. This CDR3 spans 16 amino acids. This chain's CDR3 is CASSLTADPSYNEQFF. CDR3 nucleotides: TGTGCCAGCAGTCTTACAGCCGACCCTTCCTACAATGAGCAGTTCTTC.

The rearrangement links TRBV7-9 to TRBJ2-1; 7 bases align to TRBD1. CDR3 length: 16 residues. Unmatched junction bases numbered 10, after V lost 3 bases and J lost 5 bases. Germline loops: CDR1 SEHNR, CDR2 FQNEAQ (reference sequence). CDR3 in DNA: TGTGCCAGCAGCTTGATCAATCGACAGGGTCACAATGAGCAGTTCTTC. Translation: CASSLINRQGHNEQFF.

V and J are TRBV6-6 and TRBJ2-7; either TRBD1 or TRBD2 may supply D (5 bases each). There are 15 residues in the CDR3. Germline V lookup: CDR1 MNHNY, CDR2 SVGAGI (reference sequence). V lost 4 bases and J lost 4, with 17 bases in between. CDR3 DNA: TGTGCCAGCAGTTCCAGGCCCGGGACCGATTACGAGCAGTACGTC. Protein product: CASSSRPGTDYEQYV.

The V call is TRBV23-1, the J call TRBJ2-7; D unclear. TRBV23-1 is sorted into the ORF group, with uncertain function. CDR3 length: 8 amino acids. CDR3 residues: CVPGEQYV. Here the CDR3 DNA reads TGCGTCCCTGGAGAGCAGTACGTC.

This clonotype was found a few times. The V gene is TRBV7-9, the J gene TRBJ1-4; 7 nucleotides align to TRBD1. Trimming cost V 5 bases and J 9 bases; bases outside gene matches: 9. The germline CDR1 and CDR2 sequences are SEHNR and FQNEAQ (reference sequence). CDR3 length: 14 residues. As DNA, the CDR3 is TGTGCCAGCAGCCATCCGACAGGGAGTAAAAAACTGTTTTTT. Its protein product is CASSHPTGSKKLFF.

This clonotype showed up just a few times. V is TRBV7-9 and J is TRBJ2-5; tentative D call: TRBD2 (5 bases). This CDR3 region has 13 residues. Germline CDR1 and CDR2: SEHNR and FQNEAQ (reference sequence). Trimming removed 6 bases from V and 4 bases from J, with 12 bases in between. The CDR3, as DNA: TGTGCCAGCAGTCCCGGGGATCGAGAGACCCAGTACTTC. Its translation: CASSPGDRETQYF.

Only a few counts were recorded for this clonotype. The chain combines TRBV5-1 with TRBJ1-1; D is possibly TRBD1 (6 bases). CDR1 is SGHRS and CDR2 is YFSETQ in the germline V gene. V was trimmed by 4 bases and J by 5 bases, leaving 21 bases between them. The CDR3 sequence is 16 residues long. In DNA, the CDR3 is TGCGCCAGCAGCGTTGGCCGGGGGCGAAGGGTGACTGAAGCTTTCTTT. Protein: CASSVGRGRRVTEAFF.

J is TRBJ2-7 and V is TRBV7-9; TRBD1 matches at 10 bases. Trimming took 5 bases from V and 0 from J; bases not matched to a gene: 10. Germline V gives CDR1 SEHNR, CDR2 FQNEAQ (reference sequence). This CDR3 is 17 amino acids long. The CDR3 DNA is TGTGCCAGCAGCACTCGGGGGACAGGGGCCGACTCCTACGAGCAGTACGTC. This translates into CASSTRGTGADSYEQYV.

The chain couples TRBV25-1 to TRBJ2-4; either TRBD1 or TRBD2 may supply D (5 bases each). Germline-derived CDR1 and CDR2 are MGHDK and SYGVNS. The CDR3 consists of 11 residues. V shed 3 bases and J shed 9 bases, with 6 bases lying between them. The DNA of the CDR3 is TGTGCCAGCAGTGACGGGGCCATTCAGTACTTC. It codes for CASSDGAIQYF.

To note about this clonotype: The CDR3 does not end in the conserved phenylalanine or tryptophan, so this is likely a read error. The genes are TRBV14 and TRBJ2-1; 8 nucleotides match TRBD1. The germline V gene encodes CDR1 SGHDN and CDR2 FVKESK. V shed 1 base, J shed 9 bases, and the junction held 8 bases outside the gene matches. This CDR3 contains 15 residues. In DNA, the CDR3 is TGTGCCAGCAGCCAAGCCCACAGGGGGTTCGGTGAGCAGTTCCTC. Protein: CASSQAHRGFGEQFL.

This clonotype has a count of ten or more. The gene calls are TRBV7-8 and TRBJ1-5, with D unresolved. Looked up from germline, CDR1 is SGHVS and CDR2 is FQNEAQ. This CDR3 contains 14 residues. Deletions cut 2 bases from V and 3 bases from J, with 8 bases between. This CDR3 is CASSLYPINQPQHF. CDR3 coding DNA: TGTGCCAGCAGCTTATATCCGATCAATCAGCCCCAGCATTTT.

In its sample, this clonotype was seen a few times. The CDR3 here is CASSTPLGIGGYTF. The CDR3 DNA follows: TGTGCCAGCAGCACTCCCCTCGGGATAGGGGGCTACACCTTC. The chain joins TRBV7-2 to TRBJ1-2; D is undetermined. CDR3 size: 14 residues. V was shortened by 5 bases and J by 8 bases, with 18 bases between the two germline ends. Germline-derived CDR1 and CDR2 are SGHTA and FQGNSA.

The chain employs TRBV20-1 and TRBJ1-2; a weak D match, TRBD1 (6 bases). The V gene lost 4 bases and the J gene lost 4 bases, with 22 bases spanning the gap. Germline V gene lookup returns CDR1 DFQATT and CDR2 SNEGSKA (reference sequence). This CDR3 is 16 amino acids long. The CDR3 DNA sequence: TGCAGTGCTAAGTCAAAACACAGGGAAGGCGCCTATGGCTACACCTTC. It specifies CSAKSKHREGAYGYTF.

This clonotype was counted ten times or more. The chain uses TRBV7-2 and TRBJ1-2, with D possibly TRBD1 on 6 matching bases. This CDR3 is built from 16 residues. CDR1 is SGHTA and CDR2 is FQGNSA in the germline V gene. Trimming removed 7 bases at V and 4 bases at J, with 22 bases between. The DNA for the CDR3 is TGTGCCAGCACAGATTCAGGGGCGATCGTTACCTATGGCTACACCTTC. Its protein product is CASTDSGAIVTYGYTF. Drawing the rest from reference TRBV7-2 and TRBJ1-2, the complete variable domain is GAGVSQSPSNKVTEKGKDVELRCDPISGHTALYWYRQSLGQGLEFLIYFQGNSAPDKSGLPSDRFSAERTGGSVSTLTIQRTQQEDSAVYLCASTDSGAIVTYGYTFGSGTRLTVV.

This clonotype occurred many times. The chain links TRBV28 to TRBJ2-7; TRBD1 might be the D (5 bases). The V gene's germline CDR1 is MDHEN and CDR2 SYDVKM. V shed 8 bases and J shed 1 base, with 15 bases lying between them. This CDR3 is built from 14 residues. The chain's CDR3 is CASDPSDMSYEQYV. The CDR3 DNA follows: TGTGCCAGCGATCCGTCGGACATGTCCTACGAGCAGTACGTC.

This clonotype was detected only a few times. J is TRBJ2-3 and V is TRBV28; TRBD1 might be the D (6 bases). Germline V gene lookup returns CDR1 MDHEN and CDR2 SYDVKM. With 2 bases removed from V and 2 bases from J, the gap between germline ends came to 11 bases. CDR3 length: 15 amino acids. CDR3 coding DNA: TGTGCCAGCAGTTTACACAGGGAAGTCACAGATACGCAGTATTTT. Its protein is CASSLHREVTDTQYF.

The rearrangement uses TRBV28 and TRBJ1-5; 8 positions match TRBD1. With V trimmed by 5 bases and J by 4 bases, 7 bases remained unmatched. Looked up from germline, CDR1 is MDHEN and CDR2 is SYDVKM. The CDR3 totals 15 residues. This CDR3 is CASSPRTGRNQPQHF. For the CDR3, the DNA is TGTGCCAGCAGTCCCCGGACAGGGCGGAATCAGCCCCAGCATTTT.